This T cell receptor beta chain was sequenced for a study of OX40 agonist ivuxolimab in advanced cancers. Sequencing used immunoSEQ multiplex PCR; TCRdb keeps in-frame clones, though not all of them. Among fewer than 85,000 clones listed, under 90% were seen once. This CDR3 has 14 residues. The germline V gene encodes CDR1 LNHDA and CDR2 SQIVND (reference sequence). V lost 3 bases, J lost 2 bases, and 10 bases lay in between. The sequenced sample was CD4+ or CD8+ T cells sorted from blood, obtained in a trial of the OX40 agonist ivuxolimab. The rearrangement links TRBV19 to TRBJ1-1; D is possibly TRBD1 (5 bases). This TCR was sampled from an adult with an advanced solid tumor such as melanoma, head and neck, liver or kidney cancer. The CDR3 reads CASSIRAENTEAFF. In nucleotides, the CDR3 is TGTGCCAGTAGTATCAGGGCCGAAAACACTGAAGCTTTCTTT.